This T cell receptor (beta chain) was found in a study of cytomegalovirus exposure and HLA in healthy donors. Germline values: CDR1 ENHRY, CDR2 SYGVKD. The CDR3 has 17 residues. V lost 4 bases and J lost 0; bases outside the gene matches: 9. Study-wide results and limits: It was reportedly the case that the classifier diagnosed cytomegalovirus status with high specificity and sensitivity.

In its sample, this clone was seen a few times. What it recognizes is unknown. The PCR had 60 Vbeta and 13 Jbeta primers. Here immunoSEQ multiplex PCR was the method, and the copy in TCRdb shows in-frame clones only, minus some. The table has under 150,000 clones, 82% seen once; the top ten hold roughly 2.5%. V is TRBV10-3 and J is TRBJ2-3, with 8 positions matching TRBD2. The TCR originated in a boy between 2 and 10 years old in good health and CMV-seronegative. The sequenced sample was PBMCs. In DNA, the CDR3 is TGTGCCATCAGTGTTCAACCGGGGGGGGCGAGCACAGATACGCAGTATTTT. Protein: CAISVQPGGASTDTQYF.